The 9 T cell receptor beta chains below all came from one sample that was sequenced in a study of shared clonotypes between healthy human individuals. Here immunoSEQ multiplex PCR was the method, and the copy in TCRdb shows in-frame clones only, minus some. There are about 520,000 clones in the sample; about 78% occur only once, and approximately 12% lies in the top ten. Sequencing was carried out using PBMCs. All receptors derive from a woman in her forties in good health. Some clones in this sample may be carry-over from other donors' samples.

In this sample, this clone turned up once. This chain connects TRBV18 to TRBJ2-6; no firm D call. The V end was cut by 2 bases, the J end by 0 bases, with 2 bases between. CDR1 is KGHSH, CDR2 LQKENI, per germline. The CDR3 loop spans 14 amino acids. The CDR3 DNA reads TGTGCCAGCTCACCAGGCTCTGGGGCCAACGTCCTGACTTTC. Translating gives CASSPGSGANVLTF.

This rearrangement joins TRBV11-2 to TRBJ2-5, with D possibly TRBD1 on 5 matching bases. Germline loops: CDR1 SGHAT, CDR2 FQNNGV. V shed 7 bases and J shed 5 bases, with 23 bases lying between them. The CDR3 runs 16 residues. In DNA, the CDR3 is TGTGCCAGCACAAGAAAGGGGTGGCAGGGTGGGGAGACCCAGTACTTC. It translates to CASTRKGWQGGETQYF.

With respect to this clone: A read error may explain this, as a much larger clone is one base away. At the DNA level, this CDR3 is encoded by other sequences in the same sample as well. CDR3 nucleotides: TGTGCCAGCAGCTTAGTTGGAGGGAACACTGAAGCTTTCTTT. This codes for CASSLVGGNTEAFF. The chain employs TRBV7-8 and TRBJ1-1; no clear D. Trimming stripped 1 base from V and 1 base from J, with 7 bases between. This CDR3 has 14 residues. CDR1 and CDR2 from the germline V gene are SGHVS and FQNEAQ.

The J gene is TRBJ2-5, the V gene TRBV10-3; 9 positions match TRBD2. This CDR3 contains 14 residues. After removal of 7 bases from V and 3 bases from J, the junction contained 6 bases not matched to a gene. The germline V gene encodes CDR1 ENHRY and CDR2 SYGVKD. CDR3 in DNA: TGTGCCATCACCGAGGGGACTAGCAAAGAGACCCAGTACTTC. Its translation is CAITEGTSKETQYF.

The rearrangement joins TRBV2 to TRBJ1-2; perhaps TRBD1 as D (6 bases). Germline V gene lookup returns CDR1 SNHLY and CDR2 FYNNEI. V was clipped by 6 bases and J by 1 base, with 12 bases between them. The CDR3 covers 14 residues. The CDR3 loop is CASSETGSNYGYTF. CDR3 nucleotide sequence: TGTGCCAGCAGCGAAACAGGGAGTAACTATGGCTACACCTTC.

The chain couples TRBV28 to TRBJ2-1; 7 nucleotides line up with TRBD1. This CDR3 has 15 amino acids. J lost 4 bases, V lost 6 bases, and 9 bases had no gene match. CDR1 and CDR2 (germline): MDHEN, SYDVKM. In nucleotides, the CDR3 is TGTGCCAGCAGCCCCGTAGACAGGGATTACAATGAGCAGTTCTTC. Amino acid sequence: CASSPVDRDYNEQFF.

The chain is built from TRBV28 and TRBJ2-7, with D possibly matching TRBD1 (6 bases). Germline V CDR1 and CDR2: MDHEN, SYDVKM. This CDR3 is 14 amino acids long. V was pared by 6 bases and J by 4 bases, with 16 bases between. Here the CDR3 DNA reads TGTGCCAGCAGGACAGGTCAAGGAGGATACGAGCAGTACTTC. Its translation is CASRTGQGGYEQYF.

This chain links TRBV13 with TRBJ2-5; 8 nucleotides match TRBD2. After removal of 4 bases from V and 4 bases from J, the junction contained 8 bases not matched to a gene. Germline assignment: CDR1 PRHDT and CDR2 FYEKMQ (reference sequence). The CDR3 is 15 amino acids. CDR3 DNA: TGTGCCAGCAGCTCGATCCGGGAGGGTGCAGAGACCCAGTACTTC. It translates to CASSSIREGAETQYF.

The chain joins TRBV7-2 to TRBJ2-3; D gene unclear. Looked up from germline, CDR1 is SGHTA and CDR2 is FQGNSA. Between the trimmed V and J ends, which lost 2 bases and 4 bases, there was a span of 13 bases. The CDR3 contains 15 residues. The CDR3 DNA follows: TGTGCCAGCAGCTTATTTTCTCCCCCCCCAGATACGCAGTATTTT. As protein: CASSLFSPPPDTQYF.